This T cell receptor beta chain was captured by sequencing in a study of blood T cells in healthy people across ages. This CDR3 is built from 14 residues. CDR1 MNHNS and CDR2 SASEGT come from the germline V gene. V was shortened by 5 bases and J by 0 bases, with 11 bases between the two germline ends. Through a sample-barcoded 5' primer and a J-beta primer mix, a second PCR was run for 7 to 11 cycles. Each cDNA molecule, via a template-switch adaptor with 12 random nucleotides, was tagged. TCRdb reprocessed the 5' RACE reads via MiXCR and lists one record per CDR3 protein. The repertoire holds some 320,000 distinct CDR3 sequences, with roughly a quarter as singletons.

The TCR originated in a woman aged 65 to 85 in good health. The sample comprised blood. The gene calls are TRBV6-1 and TRBJ2-7; perhaps TRBD1 as D (5 bases). Written as DNA, the CDR3 is TGTGCCAGCAGTATCGGACACGGCTCCTACGAGCAGTACTTC. Amino acids: CASSIGHGSYEQYF.